Listed below are T cell receptor beta chains from one sample, sequenced in a study of shared clonotypes between healthy human individuals. The assay was immunoSEQ multiplex PCR, and TCRdb's table has in-frame clones only and misses some. The sample has 90,000 to 120,000 clones, about 72% seen once. Sequences were obtained from memory CD8+ T cells sorted from blood. These receptors were obtained from a woman aged 25 to 45 in good health. Both conserved end residues are part of each CDR3. A D gene is named only where the DNA matches it firmly. Where a row states a size, it is once, few, many or the class of an expanded clone; other rows omit it.

V	J	D	size	CDR3	DNA
TRBV28	TRBJ2-2	-	-	CASSGTSGTGELFF	TGTGCCAGCAGTGGCACTAGTGGCACCGGGGAGCTGTTTTTT
TRBV4-1	TRBJ2-3	-	-	CASSQVRGDRTDTQYF	TGCGCCAGCAGCCAAGTTCGGGGTGATCGCACAGATACGCAGTATTTT
TRBV7-9	TRBJ2-1	TRBD2	few	CASSWRLERGNEQFF	TGTGCCAGCAGCTGGCGCCTCGAGCGGGGGAATGAGCAGTTCTTC
TRBV2	TRBJ1-2	-	-	CASSLQGIPHF	TGTGCCAGCAGTCTCCAGGGGATTCCTCACTTC
TRBV25-1	TRBJ1-5	-	many	CASSGLGHPSNQPQHF	TGTGCCAGCAGTGGACTGGGACACCCAAGCAATCAGCCCCAGCATTTT
TRBV28	TRBJ2-1	TRBD2	-	CARKTSEYNEQFF	TGTGCCCGAAAGACTAGCGAATACAATGAGCAGTTCTTC
TRBV29-1	TRBJ2-7	-	-	CSVVGLHSYEQYF	TGCAGCGTTGTAGGACTACACTCCTACGAGCAGTACTTC
TRBV9	TRBJ1-1	-	few	CASSVAGILEQNTEAFF	TGTGCCAGCAGCGTAGCCGGTATCCTTGAACAGAACACTGAAGCTTTCTTT
TRBV28	TRBJ2-7	-	-	CASKLPGETYEQYF	TGTGCCAGCAAGCTTCCAGGGGAGACCTACGAGCAGTACTTC
TRBV7-3	TRBJ2-1	TRBD2	many	CASSLTLLAGDSYNEQFF	TGTGCCAGCAGCTTAACGTTACTAGCGGGAGACTCCTACAATGAGCAGTTCTTC
TRBV7-3	TRBJ2-5	-	-	CASIHLEETQYF	TGTGCCAGCATTCACCTCGAAGAGACCCAGTACTTC
TRBV2	TRBJ2-3	-	-	CASTAGTSVTDTQYF	TGTGCCAGCACTGCCGGGACATCTGTCACAGATACGCAGTATTTT
TRBV6-6	TRBJ1-5	TRBD1	few	CASSSDREPYQPQHF	TGTGCCAGCAGTTCGGACAGGGAGCCTTATCAGCCCCAGCATTTT
TRBV7-9	TRBJ2-7	TRBD2	-	CASSQPGLADYEQYF	TGTGCCAGCAGCCAACCGGGACTAGCGGACTACGAGCAGTACTTC
TRBV27	TRBJ2-5	-	-	CASSTQETQYF	TGTGCCAGCAGTACTCAAGAGACCCAGTACTTC
TRBV28	TRBJ2-3	TRBD2	many	CASSSPFGLADTDTQYF	TGTGCCAGCAGTTCGCCATTTGGACTAGCGGACACAGATACGCAGTATTTT
TRBV25-1	TRBJ2-2	-	many	CASSIDSDNTGELFF	TGTGCCAGCAGCATCGACAGCGACAATACCGGGGAGCTGTTTTTT
TRBV2	TRBJ2-1	-	-	CASSEYLYIRDEQFF	TGTGCCAGCAGTGAATACCTTTACATCAGAGATGAGCAGTTCTTC
TRBV28	TRBJ2-7	-	-	CASSLPGLRYEQYF	TGTGCCAGCAGTTTACCGGGGCTGCGCTACGAGCAGTACTTC
TRBV6-5	TRBJ2-2	TRBD1	-	CASSPGTDNTGELFF	TGTGCCAGCAGTCCCGGGACAGATAACACCGGGGAGCTGTTTTTT
TRBV5-5	TRBJ2-1	TRBD1	medium-sized	CASSLPTGGLYNEQFF	TGTGCCAGCAGCTTACCAACAGGGGGCCTCTACAATGAGCAGTTCTTC
TRBV25-1	TRBJ1-5	TRBD1	-	CASSGDRDSTNQPQHF	TGTGCCAGCAGTGGAGATAGGGACAGCACCAATCAGCCCCAGCATTTT
TRBV2	TRBJ2-3	TRBD1	-	CASGTGGPTDTQYF	TGTGCCAGCGGGACAGGGGGCCCCACAGATACGCAGTATTTT
TRBV6-1	TRBJ1-1	-	-	CASTRGQKNTEAFF	TGTGCCAGCACTAGAGGACAGAAGAACACTGAAGCTTTCTTT
TRBV6-6	TRBJ1-5	TRBD1	-	CASRMGQGSNQPQHF	TGTGCCAGCAGAATGGGACAGGGTAGCAATCAGCCCCAGCATTTT
TRBV30	TRBJ2-2	TRBD1	-	CAWSRQGAAGGELFF	TGTGCCTGGAGTCGGCAGGGGGCTGCAGGCGGGGAGCTGTTTTTT
TRBV7-9	TRBJ1-2	-	once	CASSSAQGIYGYTF	TGTGCCAGCAGCTCAGCCCAGGGGATCTATGGCTACACCTTC